The following is a T cell receptor (beta chain) sequence with its context. This specimen belongs to a study of cytomegalovirus exposure and HLA in healthy donors. Researchers ran the PCR with 60 Vbeta and 13 Jbeta primers. TCRdb keeps only in-frame clones here, not all; method: immunoSEQ multiplex PCR. The data hold some 35,000 clones, with 60% to 80% observed a single time. CDR1 and CDR2 from the germline V gene are SEHNR and FQNEAQ (reference sequence). CDR3 length: 16 residues. Trimming removed 5 bases from V and 4 bases from J; junction bases left unmatched: 9. The sequence was collected from a man younger than 40 in good health and CMV-seronegative. The sequenced sample consisted of PBMCs. This chain connects TRBV7-9 to TRBJ2-2, with TRBD2 matching 8 bases. CDR3 protein: CASSPPGGGVTGELFF. The CDR3 nucleotides are TGTGCCAGCAGCCCCCCCGGGGGGGGTGTCACCGGGGAGCTGTTTTTT.